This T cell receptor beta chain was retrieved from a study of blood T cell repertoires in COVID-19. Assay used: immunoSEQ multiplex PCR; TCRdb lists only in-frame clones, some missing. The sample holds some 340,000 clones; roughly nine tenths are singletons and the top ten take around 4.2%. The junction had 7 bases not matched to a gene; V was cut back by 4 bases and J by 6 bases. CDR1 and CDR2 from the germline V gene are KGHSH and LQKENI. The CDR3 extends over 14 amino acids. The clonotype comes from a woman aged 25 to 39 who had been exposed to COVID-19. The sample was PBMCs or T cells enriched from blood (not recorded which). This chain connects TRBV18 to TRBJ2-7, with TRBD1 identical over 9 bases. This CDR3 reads CASSHPGQGSEQYF. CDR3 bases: TGTGCCAGCTCACACCCGGGACAGGGAAGCGAGCAGTACTTC. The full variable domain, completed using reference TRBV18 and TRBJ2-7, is NAGVMQNPRHLVRRRGQEARLRCSPMKGHSHVYWYRQLPEEGLKFMVYLQKENIIDESGMPKERFSAEFPKEGPSILRIQQVVRGDSAAYFCASSHPGQGSEQYFGPGTRLTVT.